Listed below are T cell receptor beta chains from one sample, sequenced in a study of beta chain features in type 1 diabetes. Repertoires were generated with immunoSEQ multiplex PCR, while TCRdb's copy carries only in-frame clones and drops some. The table shows 40,000 to 60,000 clones, with about 60% occurring only once. The sample was stem cell memory CD4+ T cells from blood. The source of these receptors is a woman in her twenties or thirties with type 1 diabetes. Both conserved end residues are part of each CDR3. D genes are given only for firm matches. A clone size is listed for some rows: how often the clone was seen (once, few, many), or a class if it is expanded.

-	TRBJ2-5	-	TRBV27	15	TGTGCCAGCCGGTATGGCGGGAGTCAGGGGGAGACCCAGTACTTC	CASRYGGSQGETQYF
-	TRBJ2-5	-	TRBV11-2	15	TGTGCCAGCAGCATATGGGGCAGCGGGTTGGAGACCCAGTACTTC	CASSIWGSGLETQYF
-	TRBJ2-3	TRBD2	TRBV7-9	15	TGTGCCAGCAGCTTAACAGCGGGACCGGCAGATACGCAGTATTTT	CASSLTAGPADTQYF
-	TRBJ2-5	-	TRBV18	13	TGTGCCAGCTCACCACCGTCGGTAGAGACCCAGTACTTC	CASSPPSVETQYF
-	TRBJ2-7	-	TRBV7-2	14	TGTGCCAGCAGCTTAGGCGGGAACTCCTACGAGCAGTACTTC	CASSLGGNSYEQYF
-	TRBJ2-7	-	TRBV4-2	17	TGTGCCAGCAGCCAAGTGGGGCCTAGATCCTTATCCTACGAGCAGTACTTC	CASSQVGPRSLSYEQYF
few	TRBJ1-4	-	TRBV29-1	12	TGCAGCGGAAAGGGGATACGTGAAAAACTGTTTTTT	CSGKGIREKLFF
-	TRBJ2-5	TRBD2	TRBV5-5	14	TGTGCCAGCAGCTTGCGAGCGGGAGTAGAGACCCAGTACTTC	CASSLRAGVETQYF
-	TRBJ2-1	TRBD2	TRBV5-1	15	TGCGCCAGCAGCTTACGGGAGGGCCATTTCAATGAGCAGTTCTTC	CASSLREGHFNEQFF
-	TRBJ2-3	-	TRBV30	12	TGTGCCTGGACCATTCCCCCCGATACGCAGTATTTT	CAWTIPPDTQYF
-	TRBJ2-3	TRBD1	TRBV2	14	TGTGCCAGCAGTCTCGACAGGGTCACAGATACGCAGTATTTT	CASSLDRVTDTQYF
-	TRBJ1-1	-	TRBV29-1	12	TGCAGCGTAGCAACAGGGACCATCGTCGCTTTCTTT	CSVATGTIVAFF
-	TRBJ2-3	-	TRBV14	14	TGTGCCAGCAGCCAAAGGATAGGAGGAGATACGCAGTATTTT	CASSQRIGGDTQYF
-	TRBJ2-3	-	TRBV6-6	14	TGTGCCAGCAGCCGACAGGAGATCACAGATACGCAGTATTTT	CASSRQEITDTQYF
-	TRBJ1-3	-	TRBV25-1	15	TGTGCCAGCAGTGAACAGGTTCATTCTGGAAACACCATATATTTT	CASSEQVHSGNTIYF
-	TRBJ2-7	-	TRBV29-1	13	TGCAGCGTCGTAGGGGGTCTCTCCTACGAGCAGTACTTC	CSVVGGLSYEQYF
-	TRBJ2-5	-	TRBV10-1	12	TGCGCCAGCAGTGAAGGGGCAGAGACCCAGTACTTC	CASSEGAETQYF
-	TRBJ2-7	-	TRBV29-1	12	TGCAGCGTGGCGGGACGGGCCTACGAGCAGTACTTC	CSVAGRAYEQYF